Presented here are 4 T cell receptor beta chains from one specimen sequenced in a study of a mutant IDH1 vaccine in newly diagnosed glioma. Only in-frame clones appear in the TCRdb table, and some are missing; sequencing was by immunoSEQ multiplex PCR. The profile shows around 56,000 clones, approximately 82% of them singletons. Time point given: week 5, during vaccination. The content of each vaccine dose was 300 ug of mutant IDH1 20-mer peptide, and topical imiquimod accompanied it. These receptors have no identified antigens. Sequencing was performed on PBMCs, taken from a glioma patient whose treatment included an IDH1 peptide vaccine. All receptors come from a woman aged 18-29 years with glioma. Some clones in this sample may be carry-over from other donors' samples.

Turning to this clone: This may be a read error: a much more frequent sequence differs by one nucleotide. V and J are TRBV4-3 and TRBJ1-3; TRBD1 might be the D (6 bases). The CDR3 is 16 amino acids. Germline V gives CDR1 LGHNA, CDR2 YSLEER. CDR3 sequence: CASSPGWRGRGNAIYF. For the CDR3, the DNA is TGCGCCAGCAGCCCCGGGTGGAGGGGGAGAGGAAACGCCATATATTTT.

V and J are TRBV7-2 and TRBJ2-1, with D perhaps TRBD1 or TRBD2 (6 bases each). The CDR3 consists of 18 residues. CDR1 and CDR2 from the germline V gene are SGHTA and FQGNSA. V was shortened by 0 bases and J by 4 bases, with 19 bases between the two germline ends. CDR3 amino acids: CASSLALSGAALYNEQFF. CDR3 DNA: TGTGCCAGCAGCTTAGCGCTGTCGGGGGCCGCCCTGTACAATGAGCAGTTCTTC.

This chain connects TRBV7-2 to TRBJ2-5; either TRBD1 or TRBD2 may fit D (6 bases each). The V end lost 5 bases, the J end lost 1 base, and 14 bases lay between the germline ends. The V gene's germline CDR1 is SGHTA and CDR2 FQGNSA. CDR3 length: 15 amino acids. The CDR3 spells CASSPWRGAQETQYF. The CDR3 DNA is TGTGCCAGCAGCCCGTGGAGGGGGGCCCAAGAGACCCAGTACTTC.

The V and J genes are TRBV5-6 and TRBJ1-2; TRBD1 might be the D (5 bases). Trimming cost V 7 bases and J 5 bases, with 21 bases left between them. The CDR3 has 15 residues. Per germline, CDR1 SGHDT and CDR2 YYEEEE. CDR3 region: CASGSPGAPLYGYTF. The CDR3 coding sequence is TGTGCCAGCGGGTCGCCCGGGGCTCCCCTTTATGGCTACACCTTC.